This record concerns one T cell receptor (beta chain) sequence. Its recognized antigen is unknown. One base away there is no much larger clone; base qualities are not given. In the ophthalmopathy patients, disease was moderately to severely active, with a Clinical Activity Score of 3 or more, a NOSPECS grade of 4 or more, and a duration of less than 3 months. Any patient with an uncontrolled infection, another autoimmune disease, pregnancy or lactation was excluded. Diagnoses were based on clinical symptoms, serum thyroxine and TRAb, thyroid ultrasound and orbital computed tomography. Ficoll-Paque density gradient centrifugation was used to isolate PBMCs from around 10 ml of fresh peripheral blood. Total RNA was extracted with Trizol reagent, and quality was checked on an Agilent 2100 Bioanalyzer. The CDR3 sequence holds 12 residues, the cysteine and phenylalanine included. Only CDR3 DNA remains: 36 bases, in frame from the first base. Based on the germline V gene, the CDR1 and CDR2 sequences are MDHEN and SYDVKM. The germline ends are 9 bases apart after V is trimmed by 3 bases and J by 7 bases.

This entry is derived from a study of T cells in Graves' hyperthyroidism and ophthalmopathy (dated by TCRdb to the late 2010s). Looking at the study overall: Peripheral blood samples were taken at initial diagnosis, before any treatment was given. A discovery cohort of around 98 patients, 43 with Graves' ophthalmopathy and approximately 60 with stable Graves' hyperthyroidism, was used to find distinguishing TCR V-J signatures. According to the paper, TCR Vbeta CDR3 sequencing was carried out on about 140 peripheral blood samples, which came from 40 to 45 ophthalmopathy, about 75 hyperthyroidism and about 17 progressor patients. The study also compared thyroid tissue and blood T-cell repertoires from about six Graves' hyperthyroidism patients. The approximately 90 discovery patients were divided at random into training and test sets in a 7:3 ratio. Once sampling was done, hyperthyroidism patients were given methimazole at a starting dose of 30 mg daily, whereas ophthalmopathy patients were given high-dose intravenous methylprednisolone. Prospective prediction of ophthalmopathy was tested in an independent validation cohort of 18 hyperthyroidism patients and 15 to 17 patients who later progressed to ophthalmopathy.

TCR beta CDR3 regions were amplified from RNA transcripts. A first-round RT-PCR of the TCR CDR3 used the HTBI primer set with the Qiagen OneStep RT-PCR kit. Libraries were constructed in a second round of multiplex PCR, after which size selection and purification were performed. Paired-end sequencing of the libraries was performed with 100 bp reads on an Illumina HiSeq2000. As for the original processing: Raw data were processed with SOAPnuke, discarding reads with adapters, uncalled bases, mean Phred below 15, or no exact constant-primer or identifier match. COPE v1.2.5 was used to merge high-quality paired reads, and clonotypes were defined as unique nucleotide sequences. MiTCR v1.1 was used to align the clonotypes against IMGT TRBV, TRBD and TRBJ reference segments. Analysis was restricted to V-J combinations with a frequency above 0.0001, which covered 99.2% of repertoires. The TCS score was defined as F50 (clonal expansion) divided by E x V (chaos), with BLOSUM62-based TCRdist calculated between CDR3 peptides within each V-J. Welch's t-statistics and random forest reduced roughly 540 V-J features to 13, which were used in a naive Bayes classifier (R e1071). TCRdb's own reprocessing of the public reads used fastp at Q25 and MiXCR and kept productive beta chains. For every CDR3 protein sequence, its rows merge into one entry that carries the most common genes and DNA. The V and J calls follow TCRdb's processing rather than the paper's. For this sample there are about 350,000 distinct CDR3 sequences; 13% to 15% appear just once. The ten largest account for about 21% of the sample.

Broader findings and caveats from the paper: During validation, the model predicted progression to ophthalmopathy a median of about 6.5 months ahead of onset, with just under 71% sensitivity and 72% to 80% specificity. No statistical method was used to fix the sample size in advance, and group allocation was not hidden from the investigators. A 13 V-J signature model separated ophthalmopathy from stable hyperthyroidism, with just over 85% sensitivity and about 81% specificity in cross-validation and 80%/75% in testing. Most expanded thyroid clonotypes (frequency above 0.001) were also detected in blood, suggesting blood repertoires may reflect thyroid immune responses.

The receptor was derived from a woman in her sixties with Graves' ophthalmopathy. Recombination connected TRBV28 to TRBJ1-1; there is no confident call for the D gene. Material for sequencing was blood. The CDR3 reads as follows: CASSLVGNEAFF. The DNA sequence is as follows: TGTGCCAGCAGTTTGGTAGGGAATGAAGCTTTCTTT.